This entry features one T cell receptor beta chain sequence. No antigen is known for it. No much larger clone is present one base from it, and per-base qualities are unavailable. TCRbeta CDR3 regions were amplified from genomic DNA by means of the immunoSEQ Assay, a bias-controlled multiplex PCR. The authors processed their data as follows. The number of nucleated cells in each sample was estimated by amplification of reference gene primers within the assay. Sequence reads were collapsed and filtered to measure the absolute abundance of every unique TCRbeta CDR3 rearrangement. For each sample, productive Simpson clonality was calculated as the square root of Simpson's diversity index over productive rearrangements. In TCRdb, the immuneACCESS table is reduced to in-frame sequences with V and J assigned. These tables do not hold every clone; where another copy was compared, an unresolved V gene accounts for under half, and the others remain unexplained. The DNA was the basis for D and trimming; V, J and clone size are from that table. This sample holds 90,000 to 150,000 clones; roughly nine tenths were observed only once. About 8% of the sample rests with the top ten.

The data originate from a study of blood T cell repertoires in COVID-19 (TCRdb year 2020). As for the study more broadly: The collaborator samples originated in the United States, Italy and Spain and spanned the acute and convalescent phases of COVID-19. The prospective study material was composed of cDNA or gDNA derived from T cells, B-cell-depleted T cells, or PBMCs. Subjects who had been exposed to COVID-19, were actively infected with it, or had recovered from it provided the deeply sampled blood TCRbeta repertoires that made up the dataset. A freely available public database, intended as a resource for researchers studying the immune response to SARS-CoV-2, is where the repertoires were released. Samples came from the ongoing ImmuneRACE study (first 160 participants) plus 1,254 subjects from 6 global collaborators. A de-identified subject ID, COVID-19 status, age in years and sex were almost always included in the sample metadata. Where available, HLA class I and class II types were obtained from metadata supplied by the sample provider rather than from assay-based typing. Broader findings and caveats from the paper: How much clinical and demographic metadata was included differed by source and by participant, and the metadata was provided uncurated.

Whole blood was collected in K2EDTA tubes by collaborating institutions according to the institutions' own protocols. For TCRbeta analysis, collaborators shipped samples as frozen whole blood, isolated PBMCs, or DNA extracted from either of those sample types. The cysteine opens and the phenylalanine closes a CDR3 of 15 amino acids. The only DNA kept is the CDR3, 45 bases in frame from the first base. According to the germline V gene (reference sequence), CDR1 reads LGHDT and CDR2 reads YNNKEL. Here V drops 4 bases and J drops 3 bases, and the junction holds 4 bases not matched to any gene. The receptor was isolated from a human donor in a cohort sampled during active COVID-19. Material for sequencing was peripheral blood. The rearranged segments are TRBV3-1 (or the pseudogene TRBV3-2) and TRBJ1-5; TRBD1 matches 9 bases in the middle. This receptor carries the CDR3 CASSRTGDYNQPQHF. The nucleotides are TGTGCCAGCAGCCGGACAGGGGACTACAATCAGCCCCAGCATTTT.